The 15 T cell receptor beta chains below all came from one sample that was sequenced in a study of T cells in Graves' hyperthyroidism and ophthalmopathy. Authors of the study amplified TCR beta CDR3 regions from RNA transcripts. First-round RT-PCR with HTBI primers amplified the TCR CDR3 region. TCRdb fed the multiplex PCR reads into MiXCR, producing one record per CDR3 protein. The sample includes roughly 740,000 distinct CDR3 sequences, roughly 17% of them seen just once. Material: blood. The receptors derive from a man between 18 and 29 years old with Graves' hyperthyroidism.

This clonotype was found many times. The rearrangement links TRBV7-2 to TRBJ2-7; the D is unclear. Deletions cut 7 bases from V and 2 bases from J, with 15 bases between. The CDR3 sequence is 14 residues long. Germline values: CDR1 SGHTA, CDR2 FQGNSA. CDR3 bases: TGTGCCAGCAACCCGGGTCCGTTCGCCTACGAGCAGTACTTC. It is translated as CASNPGPFAYEQYF.

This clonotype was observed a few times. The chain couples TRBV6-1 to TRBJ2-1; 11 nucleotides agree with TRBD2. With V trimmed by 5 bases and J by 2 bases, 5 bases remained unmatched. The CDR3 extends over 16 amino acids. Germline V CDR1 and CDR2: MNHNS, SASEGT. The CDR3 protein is CASSSRLAGPYNEQFF. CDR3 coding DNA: TGTGCCAGCAGTTCCAGACTAGCGGGGCCCTACAATGAGCAGTTCTTC.

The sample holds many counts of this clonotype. The CDR3 here is CASTGTGSPGANVLTF. In DNA form, the CDR3 reads TGTGCCAGCACCGGGACAGGGAGCCCTGGGGCCAACGTCCTGACTTTC. The chain couples TRBV6-1 to TRBJ2-6, with TRBD1 identical over 9 bases. Germline CDR1 is MNHNS and CDR2 is SASEGT. With V trimmed by 7 bases and J by 2 bases, 6 bases remained unmatched. This CDR3 region has 16 residues.

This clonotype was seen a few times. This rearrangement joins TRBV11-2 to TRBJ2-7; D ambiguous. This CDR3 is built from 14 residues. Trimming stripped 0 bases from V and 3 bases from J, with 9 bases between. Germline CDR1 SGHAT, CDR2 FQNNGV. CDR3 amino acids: CASSLDPRNYEQYF. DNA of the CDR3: TGTGCCAGCAGCTTAGATCCCAGGAACTACGAGCAGTACTTC.

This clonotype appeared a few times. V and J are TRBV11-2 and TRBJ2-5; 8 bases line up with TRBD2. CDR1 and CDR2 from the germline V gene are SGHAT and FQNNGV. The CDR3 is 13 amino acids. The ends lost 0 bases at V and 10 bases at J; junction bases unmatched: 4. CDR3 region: CASSLDREGLQYF. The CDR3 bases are TGTGCCAGCAGCTTAGATCGGGAGGGTCTCCAGTACTTC.

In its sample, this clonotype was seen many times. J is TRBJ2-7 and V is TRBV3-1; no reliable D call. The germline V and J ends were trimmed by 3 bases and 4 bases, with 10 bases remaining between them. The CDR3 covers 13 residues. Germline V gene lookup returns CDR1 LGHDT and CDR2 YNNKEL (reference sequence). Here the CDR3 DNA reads TGTGCCAGCAGCCACGACGGCCCTTACGAGCAGTACTTC. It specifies CASSHDGPYEQYF.

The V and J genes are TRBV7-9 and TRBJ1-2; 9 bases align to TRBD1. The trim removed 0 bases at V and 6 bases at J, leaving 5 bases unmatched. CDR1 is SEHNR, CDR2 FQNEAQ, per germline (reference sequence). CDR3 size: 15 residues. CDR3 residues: CASSLAGTGLNGYTF. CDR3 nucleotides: TGTGCCAGCAGCTTAGCGGGGACAGGGTTGAATGGCTACACCTTC.

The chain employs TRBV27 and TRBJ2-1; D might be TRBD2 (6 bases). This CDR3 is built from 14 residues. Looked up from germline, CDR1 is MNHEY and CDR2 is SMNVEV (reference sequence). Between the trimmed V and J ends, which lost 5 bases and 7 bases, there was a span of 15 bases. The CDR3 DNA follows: TGTGCCAGCAGTGAGGGGATAGGGAGGAATGAGCAGTTCTTC. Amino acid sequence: CASSEGIGRNEQFF.

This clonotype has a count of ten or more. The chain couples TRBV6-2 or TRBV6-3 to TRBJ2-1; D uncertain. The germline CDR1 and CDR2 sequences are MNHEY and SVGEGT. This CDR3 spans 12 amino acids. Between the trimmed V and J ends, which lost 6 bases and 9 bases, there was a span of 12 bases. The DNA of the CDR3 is TGTGCCAGCAGAAAGAGAACCAGTGAGCAGTTCTTC. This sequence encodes CASRKRTSEQFF.

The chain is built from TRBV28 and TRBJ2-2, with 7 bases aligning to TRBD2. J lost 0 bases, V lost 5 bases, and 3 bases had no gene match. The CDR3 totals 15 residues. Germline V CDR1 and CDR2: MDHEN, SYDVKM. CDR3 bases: TGTGCCAGCAGTAGCGGGACTGCGAACACCGGGGAGCTGTTTTTT. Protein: CASSSGTANTGELFF.

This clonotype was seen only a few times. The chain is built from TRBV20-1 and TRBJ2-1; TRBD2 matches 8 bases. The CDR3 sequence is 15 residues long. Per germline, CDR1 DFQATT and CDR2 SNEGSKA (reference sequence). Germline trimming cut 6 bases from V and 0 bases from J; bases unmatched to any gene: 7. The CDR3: CSATIAGPSYNEQFF. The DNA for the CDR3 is TGCAGTGCCACAATAGCGGGACCCTCCTACAATGAGCAGTTCTTC.

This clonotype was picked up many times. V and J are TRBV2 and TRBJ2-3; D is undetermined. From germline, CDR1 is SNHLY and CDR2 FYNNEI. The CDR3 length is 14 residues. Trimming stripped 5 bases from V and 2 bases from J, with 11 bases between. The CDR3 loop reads CASSFGLTTDTQYF. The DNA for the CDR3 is TGTGCCAGCAGTTTCGGTCTCACCACAGATACGCAGTATTTT.

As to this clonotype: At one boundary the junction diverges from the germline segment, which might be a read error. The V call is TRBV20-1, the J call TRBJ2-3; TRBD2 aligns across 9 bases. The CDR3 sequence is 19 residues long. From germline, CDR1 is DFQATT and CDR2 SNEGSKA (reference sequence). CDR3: CSARDLFGLAFRGADTRYF. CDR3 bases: TGCAGTGCTAGAGATCTTTTTGGACTAGCGTTTCGGGGGGCAGATACGCGGTATTTT.

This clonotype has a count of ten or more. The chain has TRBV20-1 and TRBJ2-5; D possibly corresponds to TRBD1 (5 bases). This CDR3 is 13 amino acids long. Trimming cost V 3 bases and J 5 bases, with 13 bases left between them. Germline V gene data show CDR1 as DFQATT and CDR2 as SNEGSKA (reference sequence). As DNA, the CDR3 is TGCAGTGCTAGGGGCAGGGTCAGGGAGACCCAGTACTTC. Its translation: CSARGRVRETQYF.

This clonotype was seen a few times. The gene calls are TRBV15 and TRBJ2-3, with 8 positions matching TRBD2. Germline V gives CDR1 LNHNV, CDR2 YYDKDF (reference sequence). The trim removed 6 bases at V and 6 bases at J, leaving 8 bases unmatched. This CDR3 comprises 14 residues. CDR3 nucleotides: TGTGCCACCAGGGCGGGAGGAGCTAAGGATACGCAGTATTTT. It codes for CATRAGGAKDTQYF. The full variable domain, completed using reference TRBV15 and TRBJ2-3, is DAMVIQNPRYQVTQFGKPVTLSCSQTLNHNVMYWYQQKSSQAPKLLFHYYDKDFNNEADTPDNFQSRRPNTSFCFLDIRSPGLGDTAMYLCATRAGGAKDTQYFGPGTRLTVL.